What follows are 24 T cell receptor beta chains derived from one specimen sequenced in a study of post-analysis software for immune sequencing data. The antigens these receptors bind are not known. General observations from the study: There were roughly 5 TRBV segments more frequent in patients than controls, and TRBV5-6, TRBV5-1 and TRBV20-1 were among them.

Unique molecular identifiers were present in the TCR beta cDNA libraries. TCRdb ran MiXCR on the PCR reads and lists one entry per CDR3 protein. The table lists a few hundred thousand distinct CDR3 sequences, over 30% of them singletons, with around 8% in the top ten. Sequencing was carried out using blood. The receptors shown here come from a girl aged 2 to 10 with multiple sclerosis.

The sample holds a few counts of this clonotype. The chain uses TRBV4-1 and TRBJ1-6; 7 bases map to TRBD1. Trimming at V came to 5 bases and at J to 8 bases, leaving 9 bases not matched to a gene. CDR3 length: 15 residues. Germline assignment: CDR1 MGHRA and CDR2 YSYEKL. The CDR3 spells CASSSRGQRDSPLHF. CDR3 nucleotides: TGCGCCAGCAGCTCGAGGGGACAGAGGGATTCACCCCTCCACTTT.

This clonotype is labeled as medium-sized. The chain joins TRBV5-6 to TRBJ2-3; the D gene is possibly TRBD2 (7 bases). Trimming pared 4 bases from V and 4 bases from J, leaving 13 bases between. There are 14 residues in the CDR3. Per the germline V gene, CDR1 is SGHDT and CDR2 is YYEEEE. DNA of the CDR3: TGTGCCAGCAGCCCCCCGGGGGGCGCAGATACGCAGTATTTT. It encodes CASSPPGGADTQYF.

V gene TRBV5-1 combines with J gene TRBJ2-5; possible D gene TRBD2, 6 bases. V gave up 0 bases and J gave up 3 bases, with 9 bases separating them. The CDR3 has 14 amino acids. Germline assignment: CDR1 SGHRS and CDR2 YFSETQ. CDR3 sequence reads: CASSLEAGKETQYF. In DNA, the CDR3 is TGCGCCAGCAGCTTGGAGGCGGGGAAAGAGACCCAGTACTTC.

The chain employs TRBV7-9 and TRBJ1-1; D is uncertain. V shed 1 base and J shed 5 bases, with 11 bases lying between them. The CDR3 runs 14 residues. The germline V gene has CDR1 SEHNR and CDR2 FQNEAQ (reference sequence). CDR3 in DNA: TGTGCCAGCAGCTTAGTTGGCCGACTAACTGAAGCTTTCTTT. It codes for CASSLVGRLTEAFF.

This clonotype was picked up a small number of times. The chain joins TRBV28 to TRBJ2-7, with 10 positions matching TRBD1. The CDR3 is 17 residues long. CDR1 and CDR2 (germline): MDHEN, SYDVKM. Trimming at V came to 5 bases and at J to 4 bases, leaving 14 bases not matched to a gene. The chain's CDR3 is CASSPLSRRDRGYEQYF. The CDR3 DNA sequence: TGTGCCAGCAGTCCCTTAAGTCGCCGGGACAGGGGATACGAGCAGTACTTC. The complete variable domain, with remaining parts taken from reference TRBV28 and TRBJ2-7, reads DVKVTQSSRYLVKRTGEKVFLECVQDMDHENMFWYRQDPGLGLRLIYFSYDVKMKEKGDIPEGYSVSREKKERFSLILESASTNQTSMYLCASSPLSRRDRGYEQYFGPGTRLTVT.

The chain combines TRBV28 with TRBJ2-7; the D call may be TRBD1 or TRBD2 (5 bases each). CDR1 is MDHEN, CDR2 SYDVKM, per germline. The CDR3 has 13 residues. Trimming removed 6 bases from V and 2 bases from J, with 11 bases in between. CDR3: CASRAGTAYEQYF. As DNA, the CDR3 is TGTGCCAGCAGGGCCGGGACGGCCTACGAGCAGTACTTC.

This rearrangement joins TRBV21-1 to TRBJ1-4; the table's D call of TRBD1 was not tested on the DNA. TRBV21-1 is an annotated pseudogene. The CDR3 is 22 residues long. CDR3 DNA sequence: TGTGCCAGCAGCATAGGACAGGGGAAACTTAACGCCCCGCCCGCAACTAATGAAAAACTGTTTTTT. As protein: CASSIGQGKLNAPPATNEKLFF.

The CDR3 bases are TGTGCCAGCAGTGTACAGGGGGCTAGGAACAATCAGCCCCAGCATTTT. Amino acid sequence: CASSVQGARNNQPQHF. The rearrangement links TRBV6-6 to TRBJ1-5, with 9 bases identical to TRBD1. In germline, CDR1 is MNHNY, CDR2 SVGAGI (reference sequence). Trimming cost V 5 bases and J 3 bases; bases outside gene matches: 8. CDR3 length: 16 residues.

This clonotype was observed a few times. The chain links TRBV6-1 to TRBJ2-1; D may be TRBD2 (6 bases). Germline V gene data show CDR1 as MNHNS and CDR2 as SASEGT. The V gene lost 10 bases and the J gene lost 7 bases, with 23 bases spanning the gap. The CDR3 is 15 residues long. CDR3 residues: CAITIFQVRGNEQFF. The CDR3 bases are TGTGCCATCACAATATTTCAGGTGCGGGGAAATGAGCAGTTCTTC.

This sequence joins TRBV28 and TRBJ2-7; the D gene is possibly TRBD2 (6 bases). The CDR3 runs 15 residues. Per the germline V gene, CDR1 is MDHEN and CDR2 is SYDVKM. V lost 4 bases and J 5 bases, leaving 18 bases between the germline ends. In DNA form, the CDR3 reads TGTGCCAGCAGTTCCCCGGGAGTCTCTGGAAACGAGCAGTACTTC. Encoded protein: CASSSPGVSGNEQYF.

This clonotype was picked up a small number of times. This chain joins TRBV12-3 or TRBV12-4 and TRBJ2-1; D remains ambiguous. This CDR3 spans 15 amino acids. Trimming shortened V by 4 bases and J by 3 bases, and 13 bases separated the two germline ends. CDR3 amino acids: CASSSNVQRYNEQFF. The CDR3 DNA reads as TGTGCCAGCAGTTCTAACGTGCAGCGCTACAATGAGCAGTTCTTC.

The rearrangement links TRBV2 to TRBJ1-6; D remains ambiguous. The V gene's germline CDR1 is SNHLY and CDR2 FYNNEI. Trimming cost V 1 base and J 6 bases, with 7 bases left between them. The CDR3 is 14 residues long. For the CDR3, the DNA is TGTGCCAGCAGTGAAGTTTACCCTAATTCACCCCTCCACTTT. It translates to CASSEVYPNSPLHF.

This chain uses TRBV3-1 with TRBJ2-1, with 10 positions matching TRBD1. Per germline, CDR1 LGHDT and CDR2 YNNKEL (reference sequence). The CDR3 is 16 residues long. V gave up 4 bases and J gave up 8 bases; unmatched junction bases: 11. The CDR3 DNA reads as TGTGCCAGCAGCCCATGGACAGGGGGTCAGGTGGATGAGCAGTTCTTC. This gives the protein CASSPWTGGQVDEQFF.

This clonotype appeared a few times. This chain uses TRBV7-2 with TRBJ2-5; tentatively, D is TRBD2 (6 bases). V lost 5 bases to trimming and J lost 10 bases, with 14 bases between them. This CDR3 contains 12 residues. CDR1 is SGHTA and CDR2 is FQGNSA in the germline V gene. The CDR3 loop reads CASSHLLANQYF. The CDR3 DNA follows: TGTGCCAGCAGCCACCTCCTAGCGAACCAGTACTTC.

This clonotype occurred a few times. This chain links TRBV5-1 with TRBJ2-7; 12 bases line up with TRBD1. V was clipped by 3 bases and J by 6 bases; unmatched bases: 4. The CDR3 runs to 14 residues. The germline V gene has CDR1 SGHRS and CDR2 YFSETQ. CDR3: CASSYGDRGPEQYF. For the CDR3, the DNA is TGCGCCAGCAGCTACGGGGACAGGGGGCCCGAGCAGTACTTC.

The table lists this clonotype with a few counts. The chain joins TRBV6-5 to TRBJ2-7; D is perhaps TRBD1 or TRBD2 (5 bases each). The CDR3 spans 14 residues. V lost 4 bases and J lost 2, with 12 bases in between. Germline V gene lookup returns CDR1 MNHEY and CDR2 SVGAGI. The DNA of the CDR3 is TGTGCCAGCAGTTCTGGGGGACGCGCCTACGAGCAGTACTTC. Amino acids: CASSSGGRAYEQYF.

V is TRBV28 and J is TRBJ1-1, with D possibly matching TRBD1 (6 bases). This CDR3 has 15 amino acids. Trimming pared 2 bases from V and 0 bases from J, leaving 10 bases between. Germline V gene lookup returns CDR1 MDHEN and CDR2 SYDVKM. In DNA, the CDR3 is TGTGCCAGCAGTTTAATGGGGGCGGTGAACACTGAAGCTTTCTTT. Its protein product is CASSLMGAVNTEAFF. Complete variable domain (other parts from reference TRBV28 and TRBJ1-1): DVKVTQSSRYLVKRTGEKVFLECVQDMDHENMFWYRQDPGLGLRLIYFSYDVKMKEKGDIPEGYSVSREKKERFSLILESASTNQTSMYLCASSLMGAVNTEAFFGQGTRLTVV.

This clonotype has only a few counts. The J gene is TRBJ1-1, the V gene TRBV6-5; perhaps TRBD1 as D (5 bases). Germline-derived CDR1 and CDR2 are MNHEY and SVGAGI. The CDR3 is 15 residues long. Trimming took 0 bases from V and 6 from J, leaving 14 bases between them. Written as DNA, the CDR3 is TGTGCCAGCAGTTACTCGCGGCAGGGAGGACCTGAAGCTTTCTTT. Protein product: CASSYSRQGGPEAFF.

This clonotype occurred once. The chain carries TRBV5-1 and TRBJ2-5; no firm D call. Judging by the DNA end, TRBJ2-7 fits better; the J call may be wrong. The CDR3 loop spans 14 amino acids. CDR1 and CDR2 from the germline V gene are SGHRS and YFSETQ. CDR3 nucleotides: TGCGCCAGCAGCTTGGAAAGAGTTTCGGGCGAGCAGTACTTC. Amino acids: CASSLERVSGEQYF.

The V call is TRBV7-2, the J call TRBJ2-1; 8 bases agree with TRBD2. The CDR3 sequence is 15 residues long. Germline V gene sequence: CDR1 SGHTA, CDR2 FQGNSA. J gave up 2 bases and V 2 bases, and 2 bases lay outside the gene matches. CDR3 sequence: CASSLQRGTYNEQFF. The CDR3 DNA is TGTGCCAGCAGCTTACAGCGGGGGACCTACAATGAGCAGTTCTTC.

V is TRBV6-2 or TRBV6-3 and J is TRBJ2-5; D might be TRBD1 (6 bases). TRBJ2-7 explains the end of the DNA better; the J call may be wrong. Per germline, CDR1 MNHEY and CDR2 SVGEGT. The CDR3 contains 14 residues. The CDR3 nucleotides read TGTGCCAGCATATCATGGGACACATCCTACGAGCAGTACTTC. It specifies CASISWDTSYEQYF.

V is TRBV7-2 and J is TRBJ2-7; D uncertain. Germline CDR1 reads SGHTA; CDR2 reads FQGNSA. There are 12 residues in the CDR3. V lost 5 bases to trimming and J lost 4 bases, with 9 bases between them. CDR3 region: CASSVAGYEQYF. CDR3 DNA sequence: TGTGCCAGCAGCGTCGCAGGTTACGAGCAGTACTTC.

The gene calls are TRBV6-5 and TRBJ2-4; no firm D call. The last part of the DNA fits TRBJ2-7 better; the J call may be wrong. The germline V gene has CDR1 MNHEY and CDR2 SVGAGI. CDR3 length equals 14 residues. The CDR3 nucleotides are TGTGCCAGCAGTTACATTAGTACCAACTACGAGCAGTACTTC. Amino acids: CASSYISTNYEQYF.

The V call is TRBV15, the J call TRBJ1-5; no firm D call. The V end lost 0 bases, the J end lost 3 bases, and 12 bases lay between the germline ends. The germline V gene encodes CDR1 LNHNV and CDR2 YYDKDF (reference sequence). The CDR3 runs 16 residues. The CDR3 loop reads CATSRDYQENNQPQHF. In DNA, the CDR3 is TGTGCCACCAGCAGAGATTATCAGGAGAACAATCAGCCCCAGCATTTT. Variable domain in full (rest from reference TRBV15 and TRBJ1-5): DAMVIQNPRYQVTQFGKPVTLSCSQTLNHNVMYWYQQKSSQAPKLLFHYYDKDFNNEADTPDNFQSRRPNTSFCFLDIRSPGLGDTAMYLCATSRDYQENNQPQHFGDGTRLSIL.